These 8 T cell receptor beta chains originate from one sample sequenced in a study of CXCR3-negative and CXCR3-positive naive CD8 T cells. Researchers prepared the TRB cDNA libraries using 5' RACE with UMI labels. TCRdb derives one entry per CDR3 protein from the 5' RACE reads, leaving out DNA. The sample shows about 120,000 distinct CDR3 sequences, and about 0.61% sits with its ten largest clones. These receptors' antigens are unknown. Study-wide points: More hydrophobic TRB CDR3s occurred in CXCR3-positive than in CXCR3-negative naive cells.

The source material was naive CXCR3+ CD8+ T cells from blood. Subset here: CD45RO-CCR7+CD27+CD95- naive CD8+ T cells expressing CXCR3 (TNR3+). These receptors originate from a human donor in good health. Some clones in this sample may be carry-over from other donors' samples.

The rearrangement uses TRBV27 and TRBJ2-1; TCRdb's D call, TRBD2, is unchecked because there is no DNA. In germline, CDR1 is MNHEY, CDR2 SMNVEV (reference sequence). CDR3 length: 14 amino acids. The chain's CDR3 is CASSFLGESNEQFF.

The CDR3 loop is CASSPGVETQYF. The rearrangement joins TRBV12-3 or TRBV12-4 to TRBJ2-5; TCRdb indicates TRBD1, and absent DNA this call remains unverified. The CDR3 runs to 12 residues.

The V gene is TRBV2, the J gene TRBJ2-1. Germline CDR1 reads SNHLY; CDR2 reads FYNNEI. CDR3 length: 12 residues. This CDR3 reads CASSEVINEQFF. The full variable domain, rest sourced from reference TRBV2 and TRBJ2-1, is EPEVTQTPSHQVTQMGQEVILRCVPISNHLYFYWYRQILGQKVEFLVSFYNNEISEKSEIFDDQFSVERPDGSNFTLKIRSTKLEDSAMYFCASSEVINEQFFGPGTRLTVL.

The chain recombines TRBV7-9 with TRBJ2-5; TCRdb outputs TRBD1, but without DNA this stays unchecked. This CDR3 has 13 amino acids. The V gene's germline CDR1 is SEHNR and CDR2 FQNEAQ (reference sequence). The chain's CDR3 is CASSGTGGETQYF.

The chain's CDR3 is CSVSENNEQFF. The chain is built from TRBV29-1 and TRBJ2-1. The CDR3 contains 11 residues. CDR1 and CDR2 (germline): SQVTM, ANQGSEA.

The rearrangement links TRBV28 to TRBJ2-1; no DNA is available, so the TRBD2 call from TCRdb remains unchecked. CDR3 length: 13 residues. Germline V gene lookup returns CDR1 MDHEN and CDR2 SYDVKM. CDR3 residues: CASSPREGHEQFF.

The chain uses TRBV4-1 and TRBJ1-2; the TRBD1 assignment by TCRdb is unverifiable without DNA. In germline, CDR1 is MGHRA, CDR2 YSYEKL. CDR3 length: 15 residues. CDR3 loop: CASSQEEQGIYGYTF.

V gene TRBV7-2 combines with J gene TRBJ1-5; TCRdb's assignment of TRBD1 cannot be checked, as there is no DNA. Germline V CDR1 and CDR2: SGHTA, FQGNSA. The CDR3 length is 15 residues. The CDR3 here is CASSLLQGSNQPQHF. The variable domain in full, completed from reference TRBV7-2 and TRBJ1-5, reads GAGVSQSPSNKVTEKGKDVELRCDPISGHTALYWYRQSLGQGLEFLIYFQGNSAPDKSGLPSDRFSAERTGGSVSTLTIQRTQQEDSAVYLCASSLLQGSNQPQHFGDGTRLSIL.